Listed here are 25 T cell receptor beta chains from one sample, sequenced in a study of T cells after posttransplantation cyclophosphamide. Libraries were prepared by immunoSEQ multiplex PCR; TCRdb keeps only in-frame clonotypes and omits some of them. The table has 20,000 to 25,000 clones, around 87% seen once. Controls had myeloablative marrow grafts with methotrexate and calcineurin inhibitor, sampled at 1 year. The sequences come from PBMCs, collected roughly 350 days after allogeneic stem cell transplant with calcineurin inhibitor and methotrexate. These receptors were collected from a female patient aged 25-39 years who received an allogeneic stem cell transplant from an unrelated donor, was CMV-positive, and had acute and chronic GVHD. Some T cells may be supplied by the graft donor.

Here the CDR3 reads CSVEARQGPDTQYF. The CDR3 bases are TGCAGCGTTGAAGCTCGACAGGGCCCAGATACGCAGTATTTT. The chain combines TRBV29-1 with TRBJ2-3, with 7 bases identical to TRBD1. CDR1 and CDR2 (germline): SQVTM, ANQGSEA. The CDR3 is 14 residues long. The V gene end was trimmed by 1 base and the J gene end by 4 bases; junction bases not matched to a gene: 5.

The chain is built from TRBV7-8 and TRBJ2-7, with D uncertain. Trimming removed 2 bases from V and 7 bases from J, with 9 bases in between. The CDR3 runs to 12 residues. CDR1 and CDR2 from the germline V gene are SGHVS and FQNEAQ. In nucleotides, the CDR3 is TGTGCCAGCAGCTTAAACTCTAATGAGCAGTACTTC. Translating it yields CASSLNSNEQYF.

In its sample, this clone was seen once. The CDR3 DNA is TGTGCCAGCAGCTACCTCCCCGGAGATACGCAGTATTTT. Protein product: CASSYLPGDTQYF. V gene TRBV5-4 combines with J gene TRBJ2-3, with D unclear. CDR1 SGHNT and CDR2 YYREEE come from the germline V gene (reference sequence). CDR3 length: 13 amino acids. V was clipped by 3 bases and J by 5 bases, with 10 bases between them.

The chain is built from TRBV9 and TRBJ2-2; D is perhaps TRBD2 (6 bases). Germline CDR1 and CDR2: SGDLS and YYNGEE. The CDR3 covers 15 residues. With 4 bases removed from V and 3 bases from J, the gap between germline ends came to 13 bases. This CDR3 reads CASSPRGGDTGELFF. In DNA, the CDR3 is TGTGCCAGCAGCCCGCGAGGAGGGGACACCGGGGAGCTGTTTTTT.

The chain carries TRBV10-3 and TRBJ2-7; weak D call: TRBD2 (8 bases). The germline V gene encodes CDR1 ENHRY and CDR2 SYGVKD. V dropped 7 bases and J dropped 4 bases, with 26 bases sitting between them. This CDR3 spans 17 amino acids. The CDR3, as DNA: TGTGCCATCAAACGGAGTCTGACGGGAGGGGGCCTTTACGAGCAGTACTTC. Its translation: CAIKRSLTGGGLYEQYF.

This chain connects TRBV27 to TRBJ2-3, with 10 bases that match TRBD1. Losses at the gene ends were 6 bases for V and 4 bases for J; bases not matched to a gene: 4. From germline, CDR1 is MNHEY and CDR2 SMNVEV (reference sequence). This CDR3 is built from 14 residues. The CDR3 sequence: CASRRTGGADTQYF. The CDR3 DNA follows: TGTGCCAGCAGGCGGACAGGGGGGGCAGATACGCAGTATTTT.

The gene calls are TRBV7-9 and TRBJ2-3, with 12 bases identical to TRBD1. Germline CDR1 is SEHNR and CDR2 is FQNEAQ (reference sequence). V lost 5 bases and J lost 5; bases outside the gene matches: 8. The CDR3 has 16 residues. The CDR3, as DNA: TGTGCCAGCAGCCTCCCGGGACAGGGGGCAGGAGATACGCAGTATTTT. This gives the protein CASSLPGQGAGDTQYF.

The chain is built from TRBV6-4 and TRBJ2-2; D is uncertain. Per the germline V gene, CDR1 is MRHNA and CDR2 is SNTAGT. V lost 2 bases, J lost 7 bases, and 11 bases lay in between. This CDR3 is 14 amino acids long. The chain's CDR3 is CASSDQTGRGELFF. The DNA for the CDR3 is TGTGCCAGCAGTGACCAAACCGGTCGCGGGGAGCTGTTTTTT.

This clone has just one count. The CDR3 nucleotides read TGTGCCAGCAGTTACGAGTCTGGGGCCAACGTCCTGACTTTC. Its protein product is CASSYESGANVLTF. V gene TRBV6-5 combines with J gene TRBJ2-6; D unresolved. The CDR3 contains 14 residues. In germline, CDR1 is MNHEY, CDR2 SVGAGI. V lost 2 bases to trimming and J lost 1 base, with 3 bases between them.

The chain links TRBV9 to TRBJ1-2, with TRBD1 as a possible D gene (5 bases). This CDR3 has 12 amino acids. Germline V CDR1 and CDR2: SGDLS, YYNGEE. Trimming took 7 bases from V and 3 from J, leaving 10 bases between them. CDR3 DNA: TGTGCCAGCGACGGACACTACTATGGCTACACCTTC. Its translation is CASDGHYYGYTF.

The chain has TRBV7-2 and TRBJ2-3; D is possibly TRBD2 (5 bases). Trimming removed 2 bases at V and 5 bases at J, with 11 bases between. Germline V gene sequence: CDR1 SGHTA, CDR2 FQGNSA. This CDR3 is 14 amino acids long. The CDR3 is CASSLSRGGDTQYF. DNA for the CDR3: TGTGCCAGCAGCTTAAGCCGGGGTGGAGATACGCAGTATTTT.

This rearrangement joins TRBV4-1 to TRBJ1-2, with unresolved D. The CDR3 sequence is 14 residues long. Germline V gives CDR1 MGHRA, CDR2 YSYEKL. V shed 1 base and J shed 0 bases, with 6 bases lying between them. CDR3 sequence: CASSQVGANYGYTF. The CDR3 coding sequence is TGCGCCAGCAGCCAAGTCGGAGCTAACTATGGCTACACCTTC.

The chain joins TRBV5-6 to TRBJ1-1; 11 bases line up with TRBD1. The CDR3 extends over 16 amino acids. Germline CDR1 is SGHDT and CDR2 is YYEEEE. The ends lost 4 bases at V and 3 bases at J; junction bases unmatched: 8. The chain's CDR3 is CASSPGWDRGDTEAFF. CDR3 nucleotide sequence: TGTGCCAGCAGCCCGGGGTGGGACAGGGGGGACACTGAAGCTTTCTTT.

This chain uses TRBV10-1 with TRBJ2-1, with D perhaps matching TRBD2 (6 bases). V lost 8 bases to trimming and J lost 8 bases, with 13 bases between them. The CDR3 is 12 residues long. Germline lookup yields CDR1 WNHNN and CDR2 SYGVQD (reference sequence). CDR3 protein: CASGGSRHEQFF. Here the CDR3 DNA reads TGCGCCAGCGGGGGGTCTCGGCATGAGCAGTTCTTC.

The rearrangement joins TRBV7-9 to TRBJ1-1, with 9 bases identical to TRBD1. Germline V gene lookup returns CDR1 SEHNR and CDR2 FQNEAQ (reference sequence). The CDR3 spans 13 residues. Trimming cost V 1 base and J 8 bases; bases outside gene matches: 2. CDR3 protein: CASSLDRGREAFF. DNA for the CDR3: TGTGCCAGCAGCTTAGACAGGGGGCGCGAAGCTTTCTTT. Drawing the rest from reference TRBV7-9 and TRBJ1-1, the complete variable domain is DTGVSQNPRHKITKRGQNVTFRCDPISEHNRLYWYRQTLGQGPEFLTYFQNEAQLEKSRLLSDRFSAERPKGSFSTLEIQRTEQGDSAMYLCASSLDRGREAFFGQGTRLTVV.

This chain uses TRBV18 with TRBJ1-3, with D hard to call. Germline V CDR1 and CDR2: KGHSH, LQKENI. This CDR3 is 16 amino acids long. V shed 0 bases and J shed 0 bases, with 9 bases lying between them. The CDR3 protein is CASSPPYSRSGNTIYF. The CDR3 bases are TGTGCCAGCTCACCACCCTACAGCCGCTCTGGAAACACCATATATTTT. Full variable domain (rest looked up from reference TRBV18 and TRBJ1-3): NAGVMQNPRHLVRRRGQEARLRCSPMKGHSHVYWYRQLPEEGLKFMVYLQKENIIDESGMPKERFSAEFPKEGPSILRIQQVVRGDSAAYFCASSPPYSRSGNTIYFGEGSWLTVV.

The chain couples TRBV15 to TRBJ2-1, with TRBD2 matching over 11 bases. V trimming: 5 bases; J trimming: 2 bases; junction bases outside the gene matches: 2. This CDR3 contains 15 residues. Looked up from germline, CDR1 is LNHNV and CDR2 is YYDKDF (reference sequence). CDR3 coding DNA: TGTGCCACCAGCGGGGGACTAGCGGCCTACAATGAGCAGTTCTTC. It specifies CATSGGLAAYNEQFF.

The gene calls are TRBV6-5 and TRBJ2-7; D unclear. Germline V gene lookup returns CDR1 MNHEY and CDR2 SVGAGI. This CDR3 has 11 amino acids. V was shortened by 6 bases and J by 7 bases, with 10 bases between the two germline ends. In DNA form, the CDR3 reads TGTGCCAGCAGCCCAGAGGAGGAGCAGTACTTC. It encodes CASSPEEEQYF.

The chain uses TRBV27 and TRBJ1-1; perhaps TRBD1 as D (6 bases). CDR3 size: 15 residues. Trimming shortened V by 6 bases and J by 0 bases, and 14 bases separated the two germline ends. Germline CDR1 is MNHEY and CDR2 is SMNVEV (reference sequence). CDR3 sequence: CASREDRSMNTEAFF. The CDR3 DNA sequence: TGTGCCAGCAGGGAAGACAGGTCTATGAACACTGAAGCTTTCTTT.

Here the CDR3 DNA reads TGCGCCAGCAGCACTCGAGGTTCACCCCTCCACTTT. Amino acids: CASSTRGSPLHF. This chain connects TRBV4-3 to TRBJ1-6; unclear D gene. The CDR3 totals 12 residues. V was cut by 5 bases and J by 9 bases, with 8 bases left in between. CDR1 and CDR2 from the germline V gene are LGHNA and YSLEER.

This clone occurred a few times. V usage is TRBV10-3 and J usage is TRBJ2-5; 7 positions agree with TRBD1. The CDR3 consists of 11 residues. Germline lookup yields CDR1 ENHRY and CDR2 SYGVKD. V was clipped by 6 bases and J by 9 bases; unmatched bases: 4. The CDR3 nucleotides are TGTGCCATCAGCAGACAGGGCGCCCAGTACTTC. It codes for CAISRQGAQYF.

This sequence joins TRBV7-2 and TRBJ1-5; possible D gene TRBD1, 5 bases. Germline assignment: CDR1 SGHTA and CDR2 FQGNSA. V lost 2 bases and J 2 bases, leaving 7 bases between the germline ends. This CDR3 is built from 14 residues. CDR3 in amino acids: CASSLSGGNQPQHF. Here the CDR3 DNA reads TGTGCCAGCAGCTTATCGGGGGGCAATCAGCCCCAGCATTTT.

V usage is TRBV27 and J usage is TRBJ2-3; 15 nucleotides line up with TRBD2. Germline-derived CDR1 and CDR2 are MNHEY and SMNVEV (reference sequence). The CDR3 length is 18 residues. The V gene end was trimmed by 5 bases and the J gene end by 4 bases; junction bases not matched to a gene: 10. Written as DNA, the CDR3 is TGTGCCAGCAGTCTCGGACTAGCGGGAGGGCCGGGCGCAGATACGCAGTATTTT. This encodes CASSLGLAGGPGADTQYF.

This chain connects TRBV27 to TRBJ1-2, with 7 bases aligning to TRBD1. The length of the CDR3 is 14 residues. From germline, CDR1 is MNHEY and CDR2 SMNVEV (reference sequence). The V and J ends lost 4 bases and 4 bases, in that order; junction bases with no gene match: 6. CDR3 DNA: TGTGCCAGCAGTTCACGACAGGGATTCTATGGCTACACCTTC. Protein sequence: CASSSRQGFYGYTF.

This clone was seen only once. The gene calls are TRBV9 and TRBJ1-1; 8 bases match TRBD1. This CDR3 contains 16 residues. The V and J ends lost 1 base and 3 bases, in that order; junction bases with no gene match: 8. Per the germline V gene, CDR1 is SGDLS and CDR2 is YYNGEE. The CDR3 loop is CASSVSGQGLDTEAFF. In DNA, the CDR3 is TGTGCCAGCAGCGTATCTGGACAGGGCCTAGACACTGAAGCTTTCTTT.